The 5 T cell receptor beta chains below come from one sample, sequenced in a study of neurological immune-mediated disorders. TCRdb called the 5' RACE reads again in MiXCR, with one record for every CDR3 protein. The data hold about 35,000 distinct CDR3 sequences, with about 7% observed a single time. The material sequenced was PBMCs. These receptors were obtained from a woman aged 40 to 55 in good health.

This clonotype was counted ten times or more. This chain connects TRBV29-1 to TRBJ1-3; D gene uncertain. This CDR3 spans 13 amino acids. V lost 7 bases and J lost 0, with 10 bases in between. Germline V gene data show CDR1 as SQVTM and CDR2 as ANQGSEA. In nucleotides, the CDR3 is TGCAGCGCCCAACGGGGCTCTGGAAACACCATATATTTT. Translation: CSAQRGSGNTIYF.

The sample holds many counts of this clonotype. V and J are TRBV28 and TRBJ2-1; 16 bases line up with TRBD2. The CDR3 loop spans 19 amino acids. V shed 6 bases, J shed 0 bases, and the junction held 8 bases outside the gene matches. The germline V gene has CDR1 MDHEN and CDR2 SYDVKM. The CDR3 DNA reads TGTGCCAGCAGAGGGACTAGCGGGAGGGATTCAAGCTCCTACAATGAGCAGTTCTTC. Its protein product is CASRGTSGRDSSSYNEQFF.

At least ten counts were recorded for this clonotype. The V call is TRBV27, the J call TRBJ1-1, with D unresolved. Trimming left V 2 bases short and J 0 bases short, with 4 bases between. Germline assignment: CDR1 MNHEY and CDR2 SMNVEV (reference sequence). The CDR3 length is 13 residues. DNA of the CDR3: TGTGCCAGCAGTTTAAAATTGAACACTGAAGCTTTCTTT. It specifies CASSLKLNTEAFF.

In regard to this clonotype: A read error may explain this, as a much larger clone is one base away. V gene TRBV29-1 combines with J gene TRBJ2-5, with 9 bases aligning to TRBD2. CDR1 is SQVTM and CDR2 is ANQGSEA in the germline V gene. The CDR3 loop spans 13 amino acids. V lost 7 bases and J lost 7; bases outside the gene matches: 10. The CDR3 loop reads CSASGQAGGTQYF. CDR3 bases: TGCAGCGCTTCCGGACAAGCGGGGGGGACCCAGTACTTC. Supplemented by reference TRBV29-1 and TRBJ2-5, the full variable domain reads SAVISQKPSRDICQRGTSLTIQCQVDSQVTMMFWYRQQPGQSLTLIATANQGSEATYESGFVIDKFPISRPNLTFSTLTVSNMSPEDSSIYLCSASGQAGGTQYFGPGTRLLVL.

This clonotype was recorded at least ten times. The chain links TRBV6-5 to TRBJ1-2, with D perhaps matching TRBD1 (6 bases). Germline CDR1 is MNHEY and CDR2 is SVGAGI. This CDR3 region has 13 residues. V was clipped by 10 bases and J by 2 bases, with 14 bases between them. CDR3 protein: CATATGGNYGYTF. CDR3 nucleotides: TGTGCCACCGCGACAGGAGGGAACTATGGCTACACCTTC.